A selection of T cell receptor beta chains follows, all from one sample in a study of blood T cells in healthy people across ages. Via MiXCR, TCRdb re-called the 5' RACE reads, giving one row per CDR3 protein. The sample lists approximately 2,000,000 distinct CDR3 sequences; roughly 43% were seen once. Sequenced material: blood. These receptors were obtained from a human donor in good health. Both conserved end residues are part of each CDR3. The D gene is left open where the match is weak. Clone size is shown for a subset of rows, as once, few, many or a class of expanded clone.

>once|TRBD1|TRBV6-5|TRBJ2-1
CASSYYADRPRDEQFF
TGTGCCAGCAGTTATTATGCGGACAGGCCGAGGGATGAGCAGTTCTTC
>-|-|TRBV7-2|TRBJ1-1
CASSTRARNTEAFF
TGTGCCAGCAGCACTAGAGCTAGGAACACTGAAGCTTTCTTT
>few|-|TRBV29-1|TRBJ1-3
CSVKPLLSDTIYF
TGCAGCGTGAAACCCCTGTTATCGGACACCATATATTTT
>-|TRBD2|TRBV29-1|TRBJ2-3
CSVLGTSESTDTQYF
TGCAGCGTTCTCGGGACTAGCGAGAGCACAGATACGCAGTATTTT
>-|-|TRBV6-4|TRBJ2-3
CASSEHRGDTQYF
TGTGCCAGCAGTGAACACCGAGGGGATACGCAGTATTTT
>few|-|TRBV10-3|TRBJ1-5
CAISADSSNQPQHF
TGTGCCATCAGTGCGGACAGCAGCAATCAGCCCCAGCATTTT
>few|-|TRBV20-1|TRBJ1-6
CSAPGPNYNSPLHF
TGCAGTGCTCCCGGGCCTAACTATAATTCACCCCTCCACTTT
>few|TRBD2|TRBV5-1|TRBJ2-4
CASSPGLGVVYNIQYF
TGCGCCAGCAGCCCAGGACTAGGAGTCGTGTATAACATTCAGTACTTC
>-|-|TRBV7-2|TRBJ2-1
CASSFSRPSSYNEQFF
TGTGCCAGCAGCTTCAGTCGACCGAGCTCCTACAATGAGCAGTTCTTC
>few|-|TRBV13|TRBJ2-1
CASSLEERSPIDEQFF
TGTGCCAGCAGCTTAGAGGAGCGGTCCCCCATCGATGAGCAGTTCTTC
>few|-|TRBV20-1|TRBJ2-7
CSVDKTYEQYF
TGCAGTGTCGACAAGACCTACGAGCAGTACTTC
>few|TRBD2|TRBV29-1|TRBJ2-3
CSVWLAGADTQYF
TGCAGCGTCTGGCTAGCGGGGGCAGATACGCAGTATTTT
>-|TRBD2|TRBV5-1|TRBJ2-3
CASSSASGTSTDTQYF
TGCGCCAGCAGCTCAGCTAGCGGGACTAGCACAGATACGCAGTATTTT
>-|-|TRBV4-2|TRBJ2-5
CASSHRRVDGGPPETQYF
TGTGCCAGCAGCCATCGGCGGGTAGACGGGGGGCCACCAGAGACCCAGTACTTC
>once|-|TRBV7-2|TRBJ2-1
CVSSLPGRNEQFF
TGTGTCAGCAGCTTACCAGGGCGGAATGAGCAGTTCTTC
>-|TRBD2|TRBV18|TRBJ2-1
CASSPRLTGGSNEQFF
TGTGCCAGCTCACCCCGACTAACGGGGGGGAGCAATGAGCAGTTCTTC
>few|-|TRBV6-5|TRBJ2-7
CASSYEPLSYEQYF
TGTGCCAGCAGTTACGAGCCCTTATCCTACGAGCAGTACTTC
>once|-|TRBV29-1|TRBJ1-1
CSASGGSNTEAFF
TGCAGCGCCTCGGGAGGCTCGAACACTGAAGCTTTCTTT
>few|-|TRBV7-9|TRBJ2-7
CASSARHANYEQYF
TGTGCCAGCAGCGCACGACACGCAAACTACGAGCAGTACTTC
>few|-|TRBV5-1|TRBJ2-7
CASSPGILEQYF
TGCGCCAGCAGCCCGGGAATTCTCGAGCAGTACTTC
>few|-|TRBV2|TRBJ1-5
CASSDDQPQHF
TGTGCCAGCAGTGACGATCAGCCCCAGCATTTT
>few|-|TRBV5-5|TRBJ2-1
CASSLGLGTGQFF
TGTGCCAGCAGCTTGGGGCTGGGCACGGGGCAGTTCTTC
>few|-|TRBV7-3|TRBJ1-2
CASSLNNGYGYTF
TGTGCCAGCAGCTTAAATAACGGGTATGGCTACACCTTC
>-|-|TRBV2|TRBJ2-1
CASSETRNEQFF
TGTGCCAGCAGTGAAACAAGGAATGAGCAGTTCTTC
>-|TRBD1|TRBV11-2|TRBJ1-6
CASSLTGQGGNSPLHF
TGTGCCAGCAGCTTAACAGGACAGGGTGGGAATTCACCCCTCCACTTT
>-|-|TRBV7-8|TRBJ1-2
CASSPPGTGPYGYTF
TGTGCCAGCAGCCCCCCCGGGACGGGACCTTATGGCTACACCTTC
>-|TRBD2|TRBV20-1|TRBJ2-3
CSASNTLAATDTQYF
TGCAGTGCTTCCAACACACTAGCGGCTACAGATACGCAGTATTTT
>-|-|TRBV19|TRBJ2-5
CASSIRGEDYYGQYF
TGTGCCAGTAGTATACGCGGGGAGGATTACTACGGGCAGTACTTC
>-|TRBD1|TRBV4-2|TRBJ2-1
CASSRTTGASYNEQFF
TGTGCCAGCAGCCGAACTACAGGGGCCTCCTACAATGAGCAGTTCTTC
>few|-|TRBV29-1|TRBJ1-5
CSAGPGRIKLLSNQPQHF
TGCAGCGCTGGGCCCGGCAGGATCAAACTACTTAGCAATCAGCCCCAGCATTTT
>few|TRBD1|TRBV29-1|TRBJ1-2
CSVLGQGAVYGYTF
TGCAGCGTCCTGGGACAGGGGGCCGTCTATGGCTACACCTTC
>-|-|TRBV20-1|TRBJ2-7
CSARDTGGYSYEQYF
TGCAGTGCTAGAGATACTGGGGGGTACTCCTACGAGCAGTACTTC